The 24 T cell receptor beta chains presented below share a single source sample, sequenced in a study of shared clonotypes between healthy human individuals. Only in-frame clones appear in the TCRdb table, and some are missing; sequencing was by immunoSEQ multiplex PCR. The sample holds fewer than 1.6 million clones, 98% seen once. Material for sequencing was naive CD4+ T cells sorted from blood. Noted subset: CD45RA+ positively selected. These receptors came from a man aged 25 to 45 in good health.

As concerns this clone: Within the sample, other DNA sequences also encode this same CDR3. This sequence joins TRBV29-1 and TRBJ2-7; TRBD2 agrees at 14 bases. From germline, CDR1 is SQVTM and CDR2 ANQGSEA. The length of the CDR3 is 14 residues. The ends lost 4 bases at V and 7 bases at J; junction bases unmatched: 6. The CDR3 sequence: CSVGGLAGVGEQYF. CDR3 bases: TGCAGCGTTGGGGGACTAGCGGGAGTTGGGGAGCAGTACTTC.

V gene TRBV2 combines with J gene TRBJ2-3; 7 nucleotides match TRBD2. The germline CDR1 and CDR2 sequences are SNHLY and FYNNEI. Germline trimming cut 7 bases from V and 2 bases from J; bases unmatched to any gene: 12. This CDR3 is 16 amino acids long. The CDR3 reads CASITSGLGNTDTQYF. The DNA of the CDR3 is TGTGCCAGCATCACCTCTGGACTAGGGAACACAGATACGCAGTATTTT.

This chain connects TRBV7-9 to TRBJ2-5; 11 bases are shared with TRBD1. The length of the CDR3 is 15 residues. The trim removed 5 bases at V and 1 base at J, leaving 3 bases unmatched. CDR1 and CDR2 from the germline V gene are SEHNR and FQNEAQ (reference sequence). The CDR3, as DNA: TGTGCCAGCAGCCCGGGACAGGGGGTCCAAGAGACCCAGTACTTC. Translated, it gives CASSPGQGVQETQYF.

The genes are TRBV18 and TRBJ1-1; D unresolved. V lost 2 bases, J lost 3 bases, and 7 bases lay in between. Germline CDR1 is KGHSH and CDR2 is LQKENI. The CDR3 spans 13 residues. The CDR3 DNA sequence: TGTGCCAGCTCACCATCTTTAGACACTGAAGCTTTCTTT. This gives the protein CASSPSLDTEAFF.

This clone was found once. The chain carries TRBV9 and TRBJ1-2; 7 nucleotides agree with TRBD1. Germline-derived CDR1 and CDR2 are SGDLS and YYNGEE. CDR3 length: 15 amino acids. V trimming: 1 base; J trimming: 2 bases; junction bases outside the gene matches: 5. The CDR3: CASSVNQGGNYGYTF. The CDR3 DNA reads as TGTGCCAGCAGCGTAAATCAGGGGGGGAACTATGGCTACACCTTC.

V usage is TRBV28 and J usage is TRBJ1-2; maybe TRBD1 (5 bases). V lost 4 bases and J lost 1, with 7 bases in between. Germline assignment: CDR1 MDHEN and CDR2 SYDVKM. The CDR3 has 13 amino acids. CDR3 in amino acids: CASSSDSNYGYTF. CDR3 in DNA: TGTGCCAGCAGTTCCGACAGTAACTATGGCTACACCTTC.

V usage is TRBV4-3 and J usage is TRBJ2-5; the match to TRBD2 covers 9 bases. The CDR3 totals 15 residues. V shed 4 bases and J 1 base; nucleotides not matched to a gene: 4. The V gene's germline CDR1 is LGHNA and CDR2 YSLEER. CDR3 sequence: CASSLAGGVQETQYF. Written as DNA, the CDR3 is TGCGCCAGCAGCCTGGCGGGAGGGGTCCAAGAGACCCAGTACTTC.

The gene calls are TRBV9 and TRBJ2-2; D gene unclear. Trimming removed 3 bases from V and 6 bases from J, with 9 bases in between. The CDR3 loop spans 13 amino acids. CDR1 is SGDLS, CDR2 YYNGEE, per germline. The CDR3 protein is CASSGEGSGELFF. CDR3 bases: TGTGCCAGCAGCGGGGAAGGGTCCGGGGAGCTGTTTTTT.

V gene TRBV9 combines with J gene TRBJ2-7; TRBD2 is a possible D gene (6 bases). Deletions cut 3 bases from V and 0 bases from J, with 10 bases between. The germline V gene encodes CDR1 SGDLS and CDR2 YYNGEE. The CDR3 is made up of 14 amino acids. Here the CDR3 reads CASSAVADSYEQYF. CDR3 in DNA: TGTGCCAGCAGCGCCGTAGCGGACTCCTACGAGCAGTACTTC.

This sequence joins TRBV28 and TRBJ1-5, with 9 bases matching TRBD1. The V segment lost 6 bases and the J segment 4 bases; nucleotides outside the gene matches: 1. The CDR3 has 13 residues. From germline, CDR1 is MDHEN and CDR2 SYDVKM. The CDR3 is CASRGQGNQPQHF. The CDR3 region has the DNA TGTGCCAGCAGGGGACAGGGTAATCAGCCCCAGCATTTT.

V and J are TRBV19 and TRBJ1-5; the D gene is possibly TRBD1 (5 bases). V lost 0 bases and J lost 5, with 20 bases in between. The CDR3 spans 18 residues. Per germline, CDR1 LNHDA and CDR2 SQIVND (reference sequence). As DNA, the CDR3 is TGTGCCAGTAGTATAGATCAAGTTACGGGGCGGCATCATCAGCCCCAGCATTTT. Its translation is CASSIDQVTGRHHQPQHF.

This rearrangement joins TRBV14 to TRBJ2-1; 15 bases line up with TRBD2. The trim removed 5 bases at V and 6 bases at J, leaving 8 bases unmatched. This CDR3 spans 17 amino acids. Germline-derived CDR1 and CDR2 are SGHDN and FVKESK. CDR3 in DNA: TGTGCCAGCAGCGGACTAGCGGGAGGGATTTTGGGCAATGAGCAGTTCTTC. Its translation is CASSGLAGGILGNEQFF. Complete variable domain (other parts from reference TRBV14 and TRBJ2-1): EAGVTQFPSHSVIEKGQTVTLRCDPISGHDNLYWYRRVMGKEIKFLLHFVKESKQDESGMPNNRFLAERTGGTYSTLKVQPAELEDSGVYFCASSGLAGGILGNEQFFGPGTRLTVL.

The chain links TRBV5-1 to TRBJ2-7; D might be TRBD1 (6 bases). CDR1 SGHRS and CDR2 YFSETQ come from the germline V gene. Trimming took off 3 bases at V and 0 bases at J, with 16 bases between the two ends. The CDR3 is made up of 16 amino acids. The CDR3 loop is CASSSSPGHLSYEQYF. Here the CDR3 DNA reads TGCGCCAGCAGCTCGAGTCCGGGACATCTCTCCTACGAGCAGTACTTC. Using reference TRBV5-1 and TRBJ2-7 for the parts outside the CDR3, the full variable domain is KAGVTQTPRYLIKTRGQQVTLSCSPISGHRSVSWYQQTPGQGLQFLFEYFSETQRNKGNFPGRFSGRQFSNSRSEMNVSTLELGDSALYLCASSSSPGHLSYEQYFGPGTRLTVT.

This clone was seen once. V and J are TRBV30 and TRBJ1-3; D is unclear. The CDR3 is 11 amino acids. Per germline, CDR1 GTSNPN and CDR2 SVGIG (reference sequence). V was cut by 5 bases and J by 2 bases, with 4 bases left in between. Here the CDR3 reads CAWETGNTIYF. Here the CDR3 DNA reads TGTGCCTGGGAAACTGGAAACACCATATATTTT.

The chain carries TRBV13 and TRBJ2-7, with 8 positions matching TRBD1. Germline values: CDR1 PRHDT, CDR2 FYEKMQ (reference sequence). Germline trimming cut 4 bases from V and 3 bases from J; bases unmatched to any gene: 8. This CDR3 region has 15 residues. CDR3 sequence reads: CASSSPGQGGYEQYF. CDR3 bases: TGTGCCAGCAGCTCCCCCGGACAGGGAGGCTACGAGCAGTACTTC.

The chain is built from TRBV19 and TRBJ1-1, with 7 nucleotides matching TRBD1. This CDR3 spans 14 amino acids. CDR1 and CDR2 from the germline V gene are LNHDA and SQIVND (reference sequence). The V segment lost 7 bases and the J segment 1 base; nucleotides outside the gene matches: 6. The CDR3 protein is CASKKTGSNTEAFF. The CDR3 nucleotides read TGTGCCAGTAAGAAGACAGGGTCGAACACTGAAGCTTTCTTT.

V and J are TRBV28 and TRBJ2-7, with D possibly being TRBD1 or TRBD2 (6 bases each). CDR1 is MDHEN, CDR2 SYDVKM, per germline. V gave up 2 bases and J gave up 6 bases, with 17 bases separating them. CDR3 length: 15 residues. The CDR3 coding sequence is TGTGCCAGCAGTTTAAGGGGGACTCGAGGGTTCGAGCAGTACTTC. As protein: CASSLRGTRGFEQYF.

In the case of this clone: Other DNA sequences in this specimen translate into the identical CDR3. This chain connects TRBV15 to TRBJ2-7; 9 positions match TRBD1. The CDR3 totals 15 residues. Germline values: CDR1 LNHNV, CDR2 YYDKDF (reference sequence). With 1 base clipped from V and 2 bases from J, the junction kept 3 bases outside the gene matches. The CDR3 protein is CATSRARTGAYEQYF. CDR3 nucleotides: TGTGCCACCAGCAGAGCTAGGACAGGGGCCTACGAGCAGTACTTC.

The chain links TRBV7-9 to TRBJ2-7, with a tentative D call TRBD2 (5 bases). Trimming took 1 base from V and 0 from J, leaving 13 bases between them. The germline CDR1 and CDR2 sequences are SEHNR and FQNEAQ (reference sequence). The length of the CDR3 is 16 residues. CDR3 nucleotide sequence: TGTGCCAGCAGCTTAGAGGTGCGGGCGAGCTCCTACGAGCAGTACTTC. Encoded protein: CASSLEVRASSYEQYF.

V usage is TRBV9 and J usage is TRBJ2-6; D gene uncertain. Deletions cut 1 base from V and 1 base from J, with 6 bases between. The CDR3 consists of 15 residues. From germline, CDR1 is SGDLS and CDR2 YYNGEE. The CDR3 region has the DNA TGTGCCAGCAGCGTATTTGGGTCTGGGGCCAACGTCCTGACTTTC. Encoded protein: CASSVFGSGANVLTF.

V and J are TRBV30 and TRBJ2-7; 14 nucleotides line up with TRBD2. This CDR3 is 15 amino acids long. Germline V CDR1 and CDR2: GTSNPN, SVGIG (reference sequence). J gave up 5 bases and V 5 bases, and 8 bases lay outside the gene matches. For the CDR3, the DNA is TGTGCCTGGTCCGGGACTAGCGGGAGTAGTAACGAGCAGTACTTC. Protein: CAWSGTSGSSNEQYF.

V gene TRBV2 combines with J gene TRBJ1-4; maybe TRBD1 (6 bases). CDR3 length: 15 residues. From germline, CDR1 is SNHLY and CDR2 FYNNEI. Between the trimmed V and J ends, which lost 2 bases and 5 bases, there was a span of 12 bases. The CDR3 DNA reads TGTGCCAGCAGTGAATTCAGGGGCCCGAATGAAAAACTGTTTTTT. Translating it yields CASSEFRGPNEKLFF.

The genes are TRBV5-1 and TRBJ1-2; no clear D gene. V lost 4 bases, J lost 4 bases, and 20 bases lay in between. Per the germline V gene, CDR1 is SGHRS and CDR2 is YFSETQ. The CDR3 is 16 residues long. CDR3: CASSKSSFEQVYGYTF. In DNA form, the CDR3 reads TGCGCCAGCAGCAAGAGTTCCTTTGAACAAGTCTATGGCTACACCTTC. The full variable domain, rest sourced from reference TRBV5-1 and TRBJ1-2, is KAGVTQTPRYLIKTRGQQVTLSCSPISGHRSVSWYQQTPGQGLQFLFEYFSETQRNKGNFPGRFSGRQFSNSRSEMNVSTLELGDSALYLCASSKSSFEQVYGYTFGSGTRLTVV.

J is TRBJ2-3 and V is TRBV5-1, with 8 bases aligning to TRBD2. V gave up 2 bases and J gave up 4 bases; unmatched junction bases: 6. Germline values: CDR1 SGHRS, CDR2 YFSETQ. The CDR3 is 15 amino acids. The CDR3 reads CASSFEAGVADTQYF. CDR3 bases: TGCGCCAGCAGCTTTGAAGCGGGAGTGGCAGATACGCAGTATTTT.